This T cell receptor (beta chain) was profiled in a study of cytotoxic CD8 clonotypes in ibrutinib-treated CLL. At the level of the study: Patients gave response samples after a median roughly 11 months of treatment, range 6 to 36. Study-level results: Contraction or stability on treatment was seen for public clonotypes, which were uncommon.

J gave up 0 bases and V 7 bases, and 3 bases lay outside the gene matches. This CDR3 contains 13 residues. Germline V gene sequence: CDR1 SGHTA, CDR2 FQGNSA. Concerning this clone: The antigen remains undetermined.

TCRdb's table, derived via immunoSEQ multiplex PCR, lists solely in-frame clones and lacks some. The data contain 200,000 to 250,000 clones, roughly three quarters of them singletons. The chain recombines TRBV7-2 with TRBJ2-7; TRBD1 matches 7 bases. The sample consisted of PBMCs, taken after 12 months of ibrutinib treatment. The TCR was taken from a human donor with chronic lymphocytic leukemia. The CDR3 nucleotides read TGTGCCAGCACCAGGGACAGCTCCTACGAGCAGTACTTC. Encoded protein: CASTRDSSYEQYF.